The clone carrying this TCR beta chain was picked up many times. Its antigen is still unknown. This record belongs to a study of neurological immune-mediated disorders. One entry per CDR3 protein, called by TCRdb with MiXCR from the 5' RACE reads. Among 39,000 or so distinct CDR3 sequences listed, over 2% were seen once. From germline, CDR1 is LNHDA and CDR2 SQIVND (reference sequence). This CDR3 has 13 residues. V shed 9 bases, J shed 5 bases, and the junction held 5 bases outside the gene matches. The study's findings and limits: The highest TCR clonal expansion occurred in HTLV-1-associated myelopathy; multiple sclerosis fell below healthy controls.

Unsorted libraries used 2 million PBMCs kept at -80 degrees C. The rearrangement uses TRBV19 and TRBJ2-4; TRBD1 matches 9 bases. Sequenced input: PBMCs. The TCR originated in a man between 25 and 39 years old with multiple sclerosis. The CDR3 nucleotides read TGTGCCAGCCAGGGACAGGGAGAAAACATTCAGTACTTC. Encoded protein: CASQGQGENIQYF.